A single sample is the source of the 4 T cell receptor beta chains below, sequenced in a study of blood T cell repertoires in COVID-19. Method: immunoSEQ multiplex PCR; TCRdb's copy keeps in-frame clones and lacks some. Among 85,000 to 95,000 clones listed, more than 70% were seen once. Sequencing was carried out using peripheral blood. Receptors originate from a human donor with acute or convalescent COVID-19. The donor label of this sample is uncertain.

The genes are TRBV5-6 and TRBJ1-3; 7 bases align to TRBD1. The ends lost 0 bases at V and 3 bases at J; junction bases unmatched: 3. Germline V CDR1 and CDR2: SGHDT, YYEEEE. The CDR3 has 15 amino acids. CDR3 DNA: TGTGCCAGCAGCTTGGTCGACAGGGTTGGAAACACCATATATTTT. It specifies CASSLVDRVGNTIYF.

This clone was detected a few times. The chain employs TRBV19 and TRBJ1-5, with 9 nucleotides matching TRBD1. This CDR3 contains 15 residues. Germline trimming cut 5 bases from V and 6 bases from J; bases unmatched to any gene: 8. Germline CDR1 LNHDA, CDR2 SQIVND (reference sequence). The DNA for the CDR3 is TGTGCCAGTAGTGCAACAGGGGGCGTTACTCAGCCCCAGCATTTT. It translates to CASSATGGVTQPQHF.

The chain carries TRBV6-5 and TRBJ1-3, with D possibly TRBD1 on 5 matching bases. V was clipped by 8 bases and J by 0 bases, with 11 bases between them. CDR1 is MNHEY, CDR2 SVGAGI, per germline. The CDR3 totals 14 residues. The CDR3: CASAQGLSGNTIYF. The CDR3 DNA is TGTGCCAGCGCCCAGGGCCTCTCTGGAAACACCATATATTTT.

The chain carries TRBV18 and TRBJ1-2; 9 bases are shared with TRBD1. Germline assignment: CDR1 KGHSH and CDR2 LQKENI. Trimming cost V 3 bases and J 8 bases; bases outside gene matches: 7. The CDR3 loop spans 14 amino acids. The CDR3 is CASSPGQGEGGYTF. CDR3 coding DNA: TGTGCCAGCTCACCGGGACAGGGTGAAGGGGGCTACACCTTC. The variable domain in full, with the rest retrieved from reference TRBV18 and TRBJ1-2, is NAGVMQNPRHLVRRRGQEARLRCSPMKGHSHVYWYRQLPEEGLKFMVYLQKENIIDESGMPKERFSAEFPKEGPSILRIQQVVRGDSAAYFCASSPGQGEGGYTFGSGTRLTVV.